This passage covers 6 T cell receptor beta chains from one sample sequenced in a study of cytomegalovirus exposure and HLA in healthy donors. The PCR had 60 Vbeta and 13 Jbeta primers. Profiled with immunoSEQ multiplex PCR; TCRdb holds only in-frame clones, not every one. This sample has under 150,000 clones; 82% occur once, and the top ten carry about 2.7%. The specimen sequenced was PBMCs. Receptor source: a woman aged 18-30 years in good health and CMV-seronegative.

This rearrangement joins TRBV15 to TRBJ1-2; TRBD1 aligns across 7 bases. Trimming removed 4 bases from V and 3 bases from J; junction bases left unmatched: 8. This CDR3 spans 15 amino acids. The germline gives CDR1 LNHNV, CDR2 YYDKDF (reference sequence). The CDR3 here is CATSKTGNDHYGYTF. Here the CDR3 DNA reads TGTGCCACCAGCAAGACAGGGAACGACCACTATGGCTACACCTTC.

The chain employs TRBV11-1 and TRBJ2-2; D might be TRBD2 (6 bases). CDR1 and CDR2 (germline): SGHAT, FQDESV (reference sequence). V was shortened by 6 bases and J by 0 bases, with 14 bases between the two germline ends. There are 16 residues in the CDR3. The CDR3 bases are TGTGCCAGCAGTCGGGAGTGGGCTCCGAACACCGGGGAGCTGTTTTTT. Translating it yields CASSREWAPNTGELFF.

V is TRBV7-9 and J is TRBJ2-2; unclear D gene. Trimming took off 5 bases at V and 6 bases at J, with 10 bases between the two ends. Looked up from germline, CDR1 is SEHNR and CDR2 is FQNEAQ (reference sequence). The CDR3 is made up of 13 amino acids. CDR3 in amino acids: CASSRPEAGELFF. CDR3 nucleotides: TGTGCCAGCAGCAGACCTGAGGCCGGGGAGCTGTTTTTT.

This chain joins TRBV29-1 and TRBJ2-5; TRBD2 agrees at 11 bases. The ends lost 7 bases at V and 2 bases at J; junction bases unmatched: 3. CDR3 length: 13 residues. In germline, CDR1 is SQVTM, CDR2 ANQGSEA. The DNA of the CDR3 is TGCAGCGGGACTAGCGGGTTTCAAGAGACCCAGTACTTC. Amino acid sequence: CSGTSGFQETQYF.

V gene TRBV5-1 combines with J gene TRBJ1-3; the match to TRBD1 covers 9 bases. Germline trimming cut 3 bases from V and 4 bases from J; bases unmatched to any gene: 8. Germline V gene sequence: CDR1 SGHRS, CDR2 YFSETQ. The CDR3 is made up of 16 amino acids. The CDR3 loop is CASSWRGQGEGNTIYF. CDR3 nucleotide sequence: TGCGCCAGCAGCTGGCGGGGACAGGGTGAAGGAAACACCATATATTTT.

The chain recombines TRBV7-2 with TRBJ2-5; weak D call: TRBD1 (6 bases). With 3 bases removed from V and 4 bases from J, the gap between germline ends came to 12 bases. Looked up from germline, CDR1 is SGHTA and CDR2 is FQGNSA. This CDR3 has 14 residues. The CDR3 loop reads CASSFLRGLETQYF. In DNA, the CDR3 is TGTGCCAGCAGCTTTTTAAGGGGGTTAGAGACCCAGTACTTC.